A single T cell receptor beta chain is shown here with its context. Antigen specificity is unknown. The sample is drawn from a study of siplizumab effects on memory and regulatory T cells. The CDR3 is made up of 16 amino acids. Germline CDR1 reads LNHNV; CDR2 reads YYDKDF (reference sequence). Trimming shortened V by 0 bases and J by 6 bases, and 15 bases separated the two germline ends. TCRdb keeps only in-frame clones here, not all; method: immunoSEQ multiplex PCR. The table has around 110,000 clones, about 94% seen once. General study findings and limits: Alloreactive sequences that could be traced to unstimulated CD4+ memory cells showed a significant reduction under siplizumab. Only a minor fraction of alloreactive clones mapped to unstimulated subsets. Naive T cells were seen as more diverse than memory cells and as major alloresponse contributors. Siplizumab gave mappable alloreactive CD4+ clones an average Treg-derived fraction of roughly 72%, against around 27% in controls.

The sequencing sample was made of non-Treg CD4+ T cells sorted from blood. This receptor was identified in a human donor in good health. This rearrangement joins TRBV15 to TRBJ2-1; D remains unclear. Here the CDR3 reads CATSRDVSLPPNEQFF. CDR3 nucleotides: TGTGCCACCAGCAGAGACGTTAGTCTCCCCCCCAATGAGCAGTTCTTC.